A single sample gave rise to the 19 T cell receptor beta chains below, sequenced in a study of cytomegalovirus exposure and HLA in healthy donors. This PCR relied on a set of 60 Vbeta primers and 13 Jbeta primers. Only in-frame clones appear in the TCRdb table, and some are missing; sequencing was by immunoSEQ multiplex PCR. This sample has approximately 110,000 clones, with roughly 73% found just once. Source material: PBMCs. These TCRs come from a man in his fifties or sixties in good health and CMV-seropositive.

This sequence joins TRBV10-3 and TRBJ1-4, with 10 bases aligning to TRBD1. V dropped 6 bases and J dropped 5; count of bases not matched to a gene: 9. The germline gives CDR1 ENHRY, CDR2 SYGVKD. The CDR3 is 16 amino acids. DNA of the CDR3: TGTGCCATCAGCCCGGGACAGGGGAACGGGAATGAAAAACTGTTTTTT. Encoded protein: CAISPGQGNGNEKLFF.

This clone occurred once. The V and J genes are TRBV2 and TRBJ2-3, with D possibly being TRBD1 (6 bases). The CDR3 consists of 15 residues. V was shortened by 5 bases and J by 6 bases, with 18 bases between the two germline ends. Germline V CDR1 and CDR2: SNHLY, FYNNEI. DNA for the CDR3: TGTGCCAGCAGTCCAGGTGGCACAGGGTTCGATACGCAGTATTTT. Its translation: CASSPGGTGFDTQYF.

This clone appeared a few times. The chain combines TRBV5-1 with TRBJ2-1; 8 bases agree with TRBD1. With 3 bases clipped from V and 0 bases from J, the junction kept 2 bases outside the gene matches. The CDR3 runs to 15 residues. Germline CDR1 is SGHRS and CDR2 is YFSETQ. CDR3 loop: CASSYGQGSYNEQFF. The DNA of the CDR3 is TGCGCCAGCAGCTACGGACAGGGCTCCTACAATGAGCAGTTCTTC.

The CDR3 protein is CAWGLSSGNTIYF. The CDR3 DNA follows: TGTGCCTGGGGACTGAGCTCTGGAAACACCATATATTTT. The chain has TRBV30 and TRBJ1-3; D remains ambiguous. This CDR3 is built from 13 residues. V dropped 5 bases and J dropped 0 bases, with 8 bases sitting between them. The germline V gene encodes CDR1 GTSNPN and CDR2 SVGIG (reference sequence).

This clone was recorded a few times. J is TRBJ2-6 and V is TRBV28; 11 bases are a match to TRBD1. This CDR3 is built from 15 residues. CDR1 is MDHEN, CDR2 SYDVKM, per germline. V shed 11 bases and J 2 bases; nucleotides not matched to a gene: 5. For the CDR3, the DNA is TGTGCCTTAGGACAGGGGGCGACTGGGGCCAACGTCCTGACTTTC. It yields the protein CALGQGATGANVLTF.

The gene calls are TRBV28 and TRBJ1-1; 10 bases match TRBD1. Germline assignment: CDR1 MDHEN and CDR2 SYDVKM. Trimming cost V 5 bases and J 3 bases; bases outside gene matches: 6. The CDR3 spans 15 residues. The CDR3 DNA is TGTGCCAGCAGTCTCTCCGGGACAGGGGACACTGAAGCTTTCTTT. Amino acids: CASSLSGTGDTEAFF.

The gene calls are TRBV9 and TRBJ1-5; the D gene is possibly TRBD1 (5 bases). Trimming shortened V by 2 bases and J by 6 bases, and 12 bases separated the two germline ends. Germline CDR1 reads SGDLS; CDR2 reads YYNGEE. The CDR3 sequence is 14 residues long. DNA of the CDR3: TGTGCCAGCAGCGTGGGGCAGGGAAGTCAGCCCCAGCATTTT. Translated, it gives CASSVGQGSQPQHF.

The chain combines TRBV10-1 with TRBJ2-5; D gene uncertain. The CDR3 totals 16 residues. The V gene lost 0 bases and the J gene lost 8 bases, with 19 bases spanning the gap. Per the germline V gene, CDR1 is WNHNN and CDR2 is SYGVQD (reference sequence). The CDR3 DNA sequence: TGCGCCAGCAGTGAGTCGACTCAACTCGGCCGTGGAACCCAGTACTTC. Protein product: CASSESTQLGRGTQYF.

CDR3 amino acids: CASKAGRDYGYTF. In nucleotides, the CDR3 is TGTGCCAGCAAAGCGGGGAGGGACTATGGCTACACCTTC. This chain connects TRBV7-9 to TRBJ1-2; D gene unclear. CDR3 length: 13 residues. The V gene's germline CDR1 is SEHNR and CDR2 FQNEAQ (reference sequence). Trimming took off 7 bases at V and 3 bases at J, with 12 bases between the two ends.

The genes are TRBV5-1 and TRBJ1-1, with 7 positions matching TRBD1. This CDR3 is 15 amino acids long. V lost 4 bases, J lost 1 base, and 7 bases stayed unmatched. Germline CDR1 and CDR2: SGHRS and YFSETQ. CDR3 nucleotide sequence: TGCGCCAGCAGCCTGTCGGCAGGGGGGAACACTGAAGCTTTCTTT. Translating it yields CASSLSAGGNTEAFF.

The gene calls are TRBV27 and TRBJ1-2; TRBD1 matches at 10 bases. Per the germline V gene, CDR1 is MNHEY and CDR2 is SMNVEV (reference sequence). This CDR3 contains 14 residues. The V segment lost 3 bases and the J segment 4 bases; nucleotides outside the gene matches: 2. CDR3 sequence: CASSLGQGFYGYTF. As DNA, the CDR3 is TGTGCCAGCAGTTTGGGACAGGGGTTCTATGGCTACACCTTC.

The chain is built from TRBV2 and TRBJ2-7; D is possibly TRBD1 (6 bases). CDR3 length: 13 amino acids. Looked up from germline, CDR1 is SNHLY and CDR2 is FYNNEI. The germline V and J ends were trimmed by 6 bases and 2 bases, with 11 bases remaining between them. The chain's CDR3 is CASRGDTTYEQYF. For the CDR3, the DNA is TGTGCCAGCAGAGGGGACACCACCTACGAGCAGTACTTC.

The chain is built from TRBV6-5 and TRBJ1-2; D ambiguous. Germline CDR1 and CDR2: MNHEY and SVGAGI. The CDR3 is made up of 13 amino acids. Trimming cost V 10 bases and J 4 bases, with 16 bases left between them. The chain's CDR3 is CATSRGTGYGYTF. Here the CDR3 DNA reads TGTGCCACCAGCCGGGGAACGGGCTATGGCTACACCTTC.

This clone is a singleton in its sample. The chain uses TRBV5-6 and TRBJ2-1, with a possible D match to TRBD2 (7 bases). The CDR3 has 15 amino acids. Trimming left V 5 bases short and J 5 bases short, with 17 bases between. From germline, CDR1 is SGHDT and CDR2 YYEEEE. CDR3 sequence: CASSPLGGHDNEQFF. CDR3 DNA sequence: TGTGCCAGCAGTCCACTCGGGGGGCATGACAATGAGCAGTTCTTC.

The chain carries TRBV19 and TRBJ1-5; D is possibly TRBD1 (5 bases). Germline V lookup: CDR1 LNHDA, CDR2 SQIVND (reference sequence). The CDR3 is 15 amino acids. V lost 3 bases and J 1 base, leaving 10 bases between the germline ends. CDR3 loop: CASSMSGASNQPQHF. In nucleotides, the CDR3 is TGTGCCAGTAGTATGAGCGGGGCAAGCAATCAGCCCCAGCATTTT.

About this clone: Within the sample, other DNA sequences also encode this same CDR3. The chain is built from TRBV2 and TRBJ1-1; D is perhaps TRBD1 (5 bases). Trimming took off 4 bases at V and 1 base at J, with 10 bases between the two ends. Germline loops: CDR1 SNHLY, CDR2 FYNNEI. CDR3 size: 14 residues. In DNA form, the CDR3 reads TGTGCCAGCAGTGGACAGACCAGGAACACTGAAGCTTTCTTT. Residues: CASSGQTRNTEAFF. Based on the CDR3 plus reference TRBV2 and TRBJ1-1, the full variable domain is EPEVTQTPSHQVTQMGQEVILRCVPISNHLYFYWYRQILGQKVEFLVSFYNNEISEKSEIFDDQFSVERPDGSNFTLKIRSTKLEDSAMYFCASSGQTRNTEAFFGQGTRLTVV.

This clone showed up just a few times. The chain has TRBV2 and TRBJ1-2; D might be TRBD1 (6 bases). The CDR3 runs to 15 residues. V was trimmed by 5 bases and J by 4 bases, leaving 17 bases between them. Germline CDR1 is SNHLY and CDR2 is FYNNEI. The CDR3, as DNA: TGTGCCAGCAGTCGCATAGGGGGACGGAGCTATGGCTACACCTTC. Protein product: CASSRIGGRSYGYTF.

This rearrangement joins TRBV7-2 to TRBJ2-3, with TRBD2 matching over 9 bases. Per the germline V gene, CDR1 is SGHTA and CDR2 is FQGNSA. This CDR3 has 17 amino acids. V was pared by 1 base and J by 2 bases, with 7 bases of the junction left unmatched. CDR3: CASSLESGTSFTDTQYF. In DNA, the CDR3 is TGTGCCAGCAGCTTAGAATCCGGGACTAGCTTCACAGATACGCAGTATTTT. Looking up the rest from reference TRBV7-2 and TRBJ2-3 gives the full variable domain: GAGVSQSPSNKVTEKGKDVELRCDPISGHTALYWYRQSLGQGLEFLIYFQGNSAPDKSGLPSDRFSAERTGGSVSTLTIQRTQQEDSAVYLCASSLESGTSFTDTQYFGPGTRLTVL.

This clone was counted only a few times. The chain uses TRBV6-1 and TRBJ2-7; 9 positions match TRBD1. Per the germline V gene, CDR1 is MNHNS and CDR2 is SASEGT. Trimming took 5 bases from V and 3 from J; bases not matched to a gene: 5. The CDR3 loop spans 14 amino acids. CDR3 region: CASSPDRGDYEQYF. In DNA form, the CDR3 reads TGTGCCAGCAGTCCGGACAGGGGCGACTACGAGCAGTACTTC.